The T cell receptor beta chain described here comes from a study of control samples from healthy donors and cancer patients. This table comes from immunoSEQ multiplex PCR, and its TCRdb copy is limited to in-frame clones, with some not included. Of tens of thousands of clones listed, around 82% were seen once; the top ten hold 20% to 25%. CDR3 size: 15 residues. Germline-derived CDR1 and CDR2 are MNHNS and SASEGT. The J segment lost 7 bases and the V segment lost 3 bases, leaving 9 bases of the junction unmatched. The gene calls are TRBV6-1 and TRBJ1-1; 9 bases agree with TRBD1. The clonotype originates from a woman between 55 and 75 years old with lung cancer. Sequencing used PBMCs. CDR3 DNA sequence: TGTGCCAGCAGTGAGGGGACAGGGTGGACCGGTGAAGCTTTCTTT. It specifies CASSEGTGWTGEAFF.